The source of this T cell receptor beta chain is a study of OX40 agonist ivuxolimab in advanced cancers. CDR1 is MDHEN, CDR2 SYDVKM, per germline. The CDR3 has 14 residues. V dropped 2 bases and J dropped 4 bases, with 11 bases sitting between them. Profiled with immunoSEQ multiplex PCR; TCRdb holds only in-frame clones, not every one. The sample yields 100,000 to 110,000 clones, 75% to 95% seen once. This clonotype was sampled from an adult with an advanced solid tumor such as melanoma, head and neck, liver or kidney cancer. The sample was CD4+ or CD8+ T cells sorted from blood, taken in a trial of the OX40 agonist ivuxolimab. The rearrangement uses TRBV28 and TRBJ1-2, with a tentative D call TRBD1 (6 bases). CDR3 amino acids: CASSLNPGVYGYTF. DNA for the CDR3: TGTGCCAGCAGTTTAAACCCAGGGGTCTATGGCTACACCTTC.